The 17 T cell receptor beta chains listed next were all sequenced from one sample in a study of T-cell reconstitution after alpha-beta-depleted transplantation in children. Unique molecular identifiers were built into the TCRbeta library. MiXCR, applied by TCRdb to the PCR reads, yields one record per CDR3 protein. The data show 490,000 or so distinct CDR3 sequences, roughly a tenth seen once. The material was PBMCs, obtained before TCRalphabeta/CD19-depleted stem cell transplant. These receptors were collected from a child younger than 10 with inherited bone marrow failure, due to receive a stem cell transplant.

This clonotype was seen ten or more times. The chain recombines TRBV4-3 with TRBJ2-1; 9 bases line up with TRBD1. The trim removed 2 bases at V and 5 bases at J, leaving 7 bases unmatched. The V gene's germline CDR1 is LGHNA and CDR2 YSLEER. CDR3 length: 16 residues. In DNA form, the CDR3 reads TGCGCCAGCAGCCAACCCGGGACAGGGCACAACAATGAGCAGTTCTTC. This translates into CASSQPGTGHNNEQFF.

The table lists this clonotype with many counts. J is TRBJ2-7 and V is TRBV27, with 10 nucleotides matching TRBD2. V was pared by 4 bases and J by 3 bases, with 9 bases of the junction left unmatched. CDR1 and CDR2 from the germline V gene are MNHEY and SMNVEV (reference sequence). The CDR3 has 16 residues. CDR3: CASSSTGWTSGYEQYF. DNA for the CDR3: TGTGCCAGCAGTTCGACAGGGTGGACTAGCGGCTACGAGCAGTACTTC.

This clonotype has ten or more counts. The gene calls are TRBV10-3 and TRBJ2-7; D uncertain. CDR3 length: 13 residues. Germline V gene sequence: CDR1 ENHRY, CDR2 SYGVKD. V gave up 4 bases and J gave up 3 bases, with 10 bases separating them. The CDR3 DNA is TGTGCCATCAGTGGTCGGGCGGTCTACGAGCAGTACTTC. Amino acid sequence: CAISGRAVYEQYF.

This clonotype was recorded many times. The V gene is TRBV5-1, the J gene TRBJ2-2; tentatively, D is TRBD1 (5 bases). CDR3 length equals 16 residues. The germline gives CDR1 SGHRS, CDR2 YFSETQ. Trimming stripped 4 bases from V and 2 bases from J, with 15 bases between. The CDR3 spells CASSTEAGFNTGELFF. The CDR3 region has the DNA TGCGCCAGCAGCACCGAGGCAGGGTTTAACACCGGGGAGCTGTTTTTT.

There are many counts of this clonotype. The chain couples TRBV7-9 to TRBJ2-7, with 9 bases matching TRBD1. After removal of 6 bases from V and 3 bases from J, the junction contained 12 bases not matched to a gene. CDR1 is SEHNR and CDR2 is FQNEAQ in the germline V gene (reference sequence). This CDR3 region has 16 residues. The chain's CDR3 is CASSHLAGQGFYEQYF. The CDR3 region has the DNA TGTGCCAGCAGTCACCTGGCGGGACAGGGCTTCTACGAGCAGTACTTC.

This clonotype was found many times. CDR3 coding DNA: TGCAGCGTCCTCGGGGACGGGAGGGCCTGGGAGACCCAGTACTTC. Protein: CSVLGDGRAWETQYF. The gene calls are TRBV29-1 and TRBJ2-5; 8 bases map to TRBD2. Per the germline V gene, CDR1 is SQVTM and CDR2 is ANQGSEA. This CDR3 has 15 residues. Trimming cost V 6 bases and J 5 bases; bases outside gene matches: 14.

The rearrangement links TRBV24-1 to TRBJ1-2, with a tentative D call TRBD1 (6 bases). This CDR3 contains 16 residues. Germline CDR1 and CDR2: KGHDR and SFDVKD. The ends were cut back, 1 base at V and 4 bases at J, with 15 bases in the middle. CDR3 in amino acids: CATSDFRGGSTYGYTF. The CDR3 bases are TGTGCCACCAGTGATTTCCGCGGGGGCTCTACCTATGGCTACACCTTC.

This clonotype was picked up many times. The gene calls are TRBV2 and TRBJ2-7; 8 bases line up with TRBD2. The CDR3 has 14 amino acids. Germline V CDR1 and CDR2: SNHLY, FYNNEI. V lost 7 bases and J lost 4; bases outside the gene matches: 9. The CDR3 DNA sequence: TGTGCCAGCATAAGACTAGCGAACGATTACGAGCAGTACTTC. Amino acids: CASIRLANDYEQYF.

This clonotype has ten or more counts. This chain uses TRBV29-1 with TRBJ2-1, with D unclear. Germline V gene data show CDR1 as SQVTM and CDR2 as ANQGSEA. The CDR3 totals 15 residues. Trimming removed 3 bases at V and 2 bases at J, with 14 bases between. In DNA, the CDR3 is TGCAGCGTTGATATAGTCTTGCGGCCCTACAATGAGCAGTTCTTC. Translated: CSVDIVLRPYNEQFF.

This clonotype was recorded at least ten times. This chain uses TRBV29-1 with TRBJ1-1, with 10 bases fitting TRBD1. The germline V gene has CDR1 SQVTM and CDR2 ANQGSEA. V lost 5 bases and J lost 4; bases outside the gene matches: 7. The CDR3 extends over 14 amino acids. CDR3 coding DNA: TGCAGCGTTAATGGACAGGGGGTATTCACTGAAGCTTTCTTT. This encodes CSVNGQGVFTEAFF.

To note about this clonotype: A junction end diverges from the germline sequence, so it may reflect a read error. This chain links TRBV7-2 with TRBJ2-6, with 9 bases identical to TRBD2. The CDR3 is 18 residues long. Per the germline V gene, CDR1 is SGHTA and CDR2 is FQGNSA. The CDR3 DNA reads as TGTGCCAGCAGCCTAGCGGGGACGTCCCCCTCTGGGGCCAACGTCCTGACTTTC. Residues: CASSLAGTSPSGANVLTF.

Ten or more counts support this clonotype. This chain joins TRBV20-1 and TRBJ2-3; D is ambiguous. Germline V CDR1 and CDR2: DFQATT, SNEGSKA (reference sequence). The CDR3 contains 17 residues. The ends were cut back, 0 bases at V and 0 bases at J, with 16 bases in the middle. The CDR3 DNA sequence: TGCAGTGCTAGAGACCCGTTCGTAGCTCGAAGCACAGATACGCAGTATTTT. Its protein is CSARDPFVARSTDTQYF.

This clonotype appeared many times. The V gene is TRBV20-1, the J gene TRBJ2-1; D not resolved. CDR1 DFQATT and CDR2 SNEGSKA come from the germline V gene (reference sequence). CDR3 length: 11 amino acids. V was pared by 2 bases and J by 4 bases, with 3 bases between. The CDR3 is CSARLYNEQFF. The CDR3 DNA reads TGCAGTGCTAGACTATACAATGAGCAGTTCTTC.

This clonotype was counted many times. This chain connects TRBV4-2 to TRBJ1-1; 12 nucleotides match TRBD1. V lost 7 bases to trimming and J lost 4 bases; unmatched junction nucleotides: 13. The CDR3 contains 17 residues. From germline, CDR1 is LGHNA and CDR2 YNFKEQ. CDR3 nucleotides: TGTGCCAGCATCCCGAGCGGGGACAGGGGGCGTGGCACTGAAGCTTTCTTT. This translates into CASIPSGDRGRGTEAFF.

This clonotype was counted ten times or more. The chain combines TRBV12-3 or TRBV12-4 with TRBJ1-3, with D unclear. V dropped 8 bases and J dropped 3 bases, with 17 bases sitting between them. The CDR3 is 15 amino acids. The CDR3 protein is CASFTGGGDGNTIYF. The CDR3, as DNA: TGTGCCAGCTTTACGGGCGGTGGCGATGGAAACACCATATATTTT.

The table lists this clonotype with many counts. V and J are TRBV15 and TRBJ1-6; unclear D gene. The CDR3 has 15 residues. CDR1 is LNHNV, CDR2 YYDKDF, per germline (reference sequence). The ends were cut back, 0 bases at V and 6 bases at J, with 9 bases in the middle. DNA of the CDR3: TGTGCCACCAGCAGAGATCACAATACTAATTCACCCCTCCACTTT. Protein: CATSRDHNTNSPLHF. Combining the CDR3 with reference TRBV15 and TRBJ1-6 gives the whole variable domain DAMVIQNPRYQVTQFGKPVTLSCSQTLNHNVMYWYQQKSSQAPKLLFHYYDKDFNNEADTPDNFQSRRPNTSFCFLDIRSPGLGDTAMYLCATSRDHNTNSPLHFGNGTRLTVT.

As for this clonotype: This may arise from a read error, as a much more abundant clone is one base away. The chain combines TRBV27 with TRBJ2-7; D unclear. Germline loops: CDR1 MNHEY, CDR2 SMNVEV (reference sequence). The V end lost 4 bases, the J end lost 2 bases, and 12 bases lay between the germline ends. The CDR3 covers 14 residues. DNA for the CDR3: TGTGCCAGCAGTTCCGGTGGCGATCCCTACGAGCAGTACTTC. Encoded protein: CASSSGGDPYEQYF.